This T cell receptor (beta chain) comes out of a study of blood T cell repertoires in COVID-19. Across the study: Material from acute and convalescent COVID-19 was sourced from the United States, Italy and Spain. T cells, B-cell-depleted T cells, or PBMCs supplied cDNA or gDNA.

Germline V CDR1 and CDR2: MNHEY, SVGEGT. V was pared by 6 bases and J by 2 bases, with 19 bases between. The CDR3 extends over 16 amino acids. Original processing methods: For nucleated cells, counts were estimated from reference gene primer amplification. Here immunoSEQ multiplex PCR was the method, and the copy in TCRdb shows in-frame clones only, minus some. Clone size and the V and J calls come from that table; the DNA yielded D and trimming. The sample lists 75,000 to 100,000 clones, approximately 88% seen once, with less than 6.5% in the top ten. This sequence was found in a man aged 60 to 75 with acute or convalescent COVID-19. The genes are TRBV6-2 or TRBV6-3 and TRBJ1-1; a possible D gene is TRBD1 (5 bases). The specimen sequenced was peripheral blood. CDR3 sequence reads: CASSHLIGVYNTEAFF. CDR3 sequence (DNA): TGTGCCAGCAGCCACCTTATAGGGGTTTATAACACTGAAGCTTTCTTT.